These T cell receptor beta chains were read from a single sample in a study of cytomegalovirus exposure and HLA in healthy donors. Here immunoSEQ multiplex PCR was the method, and the copy in TCRdb shows in-frame clones only, minus some. Of 100,000 to 120,000 clones detected, roughly 90% appear once; the ten largest clones hold roughly 1.4%. The specimen sequenced was PBMCs. Every receptor here comes from a woman in her 30s in good health and CMV-seropositive. CDR3s include the opening cysteine and the closing phenylalanine or tryptophan.

v_call cdr3_aa
TRBV5-1 CASSTDGLAGHSYEQYF
TRBV6-1 CASSGGTGGWSEKLFF
TRBV9 CASSQGLAGETQYF
TRBV7-2 CASSLSGGQGVYGYTF
TRBV6-1 CASSARTGAYEQYF
TRBV2 CASSDLTVYEQYF
TRBV9 CASSVAGKDGYTF
TRBV19 CASSIPPEETQYF
TRBV19 CASSTSGSFGEQYF
TRBV29-1 CSVERERETQYF
TRBV14 CASSQGLAGLQETQYF
TRBV2 CASRSPAKRNTGELFF
TRBV5-1 CASRGGPGNTIYF
TRBV28 CASSYTGTGSSEQYF
TRBV4-3 CASSQGPGTFDYTF
TRBV27 CASRPLLDKHPEGWQYF
TRBV11-1 CASSPLVSTGELFF
TRBV7-9 CASSLTRSSGANVLTF
TRBV5-4 CASSLVGPSRADTQYF
TRBV6-5 CASTSGFGGTGELFF
TRBV9 CASSPDRAEYNEQFF
TRBV10-1 CASSGGSSYNEQFF
TRBV6-1 CASSELSGGGNTIYF